Shown below are 22 T cell receptor beta chains from a single sample sequenced in a study of OX40 agonist ivuxolimab in advanced cancers. Using immunoSEQ multiplex PCR, the repertoire was profiled, and TCRdb retains in-frame clones only, with some absent. This repertoire shows 150,000 to 190,000 clones, roughly 94% found once; its top ten account for around 0.28%. This specimen consisted of CD4+ or CD8+ T cells sorted from blood, obtained in a trial of the OX40 agonist ivuxolimab. The receptors shown here come from an adult with an advanced solid tumor such as melanoma, head and neck, liver or kidney cancer.

The rearrangement links TRBV5-4 to TRBJ2-1; TRBD2 aligns across 7 bases. The germline CDR1 and CDR2 sequences are SGHNT and YYREEE (reference sequence). CDR3 length: 16 amino acids. The ends lost 1 base at V and 0 bases at J; junction bases unmatched: 4. CDR3 loop: CASSLLTGGSYNEQFF. DNA for the CDR3: TGTGCCAGCAGCTTGTTGACGGGGGGCTCCTACAATGAGCAGTTCTTC.

This chain connects TRBV19 to TRBJ1-1; maybe TRBD1 (5 bases). The germline gives CDR1 LNHDA, CDR2 SQIVND (reference sequence). The CDR3 sequence is 14 residues long. V dropped 1 base and J dropped 1 base, with 7 bases sitting between them. The CDR3 sequence: CASSIGDPNTEAFF. The CDR3 DNA follows: TGTGCCAGTAGTATAGGGGACCCGAACACTGAAGCTTTCTTT.

The chain joins TRBV7-2 to TRBJ2-2; 8 nucleotides match TRBD2. The CDR3 totals 16 residues. Losses at the gene ends were 4 bases for V and 7 bases for J; bases not matched to a gene: 11. CDR1 and CDR2 from the germline V gene are SGHTA and FQGNSA. The CDR3 coding sequence is TGTGCCAGCAGCTCCCACGGGCGGGAGGTAGGCGGGGAGCTGTTTTTT. Its protein is CASSSHGREVGGELFF.

The chain couples TRBV5-1 to TRBJ2-5; 9 nucleotides match TRBD2. The end of the DNA fits TRBJ2-7 better, so the J call may be wrong. The CDR3 loop spans 18 amino acids. The V gene's germline CDR1 is SGHRS and CDR2 YFSETQ. CDR3 coding DNA: TGCGCCAGCAGCTCCGAGGCCCCCTTAGCGGGAGCCCCCTACGAGCAGTACTTC. This codes for CASSSEAPLAGAPYEQYF.

This rearrangement joins TRBV7-2 to TRBJ2-7; 7 bases line up with TRBD1. The trim removed 3 bases at V and 0 bases at J, leaving 2 bases unmatched. The CDR3 has 14 residues. Germline CDR1 reads SGHTA; CDR2 reads FQGNSA. CDR3 nucleotides: TGTGCCAGCAGCTTCCAGGGGGTCTCCTACGAGCAGTACTTC. Protein product: CASSFQGVSYEQYF.

The J gene is TRBJ2-7, the V gene TRBV7-8; possibly TRBD1 for D (6 bases). With 6 bases removed from V and 0 bases from J, the gap between germline ends came to 15 bases. Germline CDR1 SGHVS, CDR2 FQNEAQ. This CDR3 contains 15 residues. This CDR3 reads CASRRRGTYSYEQYF. CDR3 in DNA: TGTGCCAGCAGACGAAGGGGGACCTACTCCTACGAGCAGTACTTC.

In DNA, the CDR3 is TGTGCCAGCAGCCGTGGTGGGGATAGCGGTTCCGAGCAGTACTTC. It yields the protein CASSRGGDSGSEQYF. This chain joins TRBV11-3 and TRBJ2-7; the D gene is possibly TRBD2 (6 bases). Trimming removed 5 bases at V and 6 bases at J, with 20 bases between. The CDR3 spans 15 residues. CDR1 and CDR2 from the germline V gene are SGHNT and YENEEA.

This clone was seen a single time. The V gene is TRBV15, the J gene TRBJ2-7; D is possibly TRBD1 or TRBD2 (5 bases each). The germline V gene has CDR1 LNHNV and CDR2 YYDKDF (reference sequence). V was trimmed by 2 bases and J by 0 bases, leaving 14 bases between them. This CDR3 spans 16 amino acids. CDR3 amino acids: CATSRPRDRSSYEQYF. The CDR3 region has the DNA TGTGCCACCAGCAGACCACGGGACCGGAGCTCCTACGAGCAGTACTTC.

With respect to this clone: An end of the junction differs from the germline gene, which may be a read error. The chain recombines TRBV7-8 with TRBJ2-7; D unclear. Germline V gene data show CDR1 as SGHVS and CDR2 as FQNEAQ. CDR3 length: 13 residues. The CDR3: CASSLAQSSEQYF. In nucleotides, the CDR3 is TGTGCCAGCAGCTTAGCACAGTCCTCCGAGCAGTACTTC. The full variable domain, its missing parts supplied by reference TRBV7-8 and TRBJ2-7, is GAGVSQSPRYKVAKRGQDVALRCDPISGHVSLFWYQQALGQGPEFLTYFQNEAQLDKSGLPSDRFFAERPEGSVSTLKIQRTQQEDSAVYLCASSLAQSSEQYFGPGTRLTVT.

The gene calls are TRBV9 and TRBJ1-3; D gene unclear. This CDR3 has 15 residues. Germline V gives CDR1 SGDLS, CDR2 YYNGEE. Trimming left V 1 base short and J 2 bases short, with 10 bases between. The CDR3 is CASSVRSQAGNTIYF. CDR3 sequence (DNA): TGTGCCAGCAGCGTACGGAGCCAGGCTGGAAACACCATATATTTT.

V is TRBV7-6 and J is TRBJ2-3, with 7 bases that match TRBD2. V lost 4 bases, J lost 1 base, and 8 bases stayed unmatched. The CDR3 consists of 16 residues. CDR1 is SGHVS and CDR2 is FNYEAQ in the germline V gene. CDR3 coding DNA: TGTGCCAGCAGCTGGGGGGGGATGGGGCGCACAGATACGCAGTATTTT. Residues: CASSWGGMGRTDTQYF.

The V and J genes are TRBV12-2 and TRBJ1-2; the table names TRBD1, a call not compared with the DNA. TRBV12-2 is a known pseudogene. The CDR3 length is 15 residues. The CDR3 region is CASRFPPGTGYGYTF. The CDR3 bases are TGTGCAAGTCGCTTTCCCCCCGGGACAGGCTATGGCTACACCTTC.

The chain carries TRBV6-5 and TRBJ1-1, with D possibly being TRBD1 (5 bases). With 5 bases removed from V and 0 bases from J, the gap between germline ends came to 13 bases. The CDR3 loop spans 15 amino acids. Germline CDR1 reads MNHEY; CDR2 reads SVGAGI. CDR3 residues: CASSLTGTVNTEAFF. The CDR3 coding sequence is TGTGCCAGCAGTCTTACCGGGACGGTGAACACTGAAGCTTTCTTT.

This sequence joins TRBV6-6 and TRBJ2-1; 7 bases align to TRBD2. V lost 5 bases to trimming and J lost 1 base; unmatched junction nucleotides: 5. Germline V lookup: CDR1 MNHNY, CDR2 SVGAGI (reference sequence). This CDR3 comprises 15 residues. This CDR3 is CASSASGTSYNEQFF. The DNA of the CDR3 is TGTGCCAGCAGTGCTAGCGGAACTTCCTACAATGAGCAGTTCTTC.

The chain is built from TRBV7-2 and TRBJ2-7; 7 bases fit TRBD2. J gave up 4 bases and V 4 bases, and 1 base lay outside the gene matches. CDR3 length: 12 residues. Germline-derived CDR1 and CDR2 are SGHTA and FQGNSA. Written as DNA, the CDR3 is TGTGCCAGCAGCTGGGAGGGATACGAGCAGTACTTC. Amino acid sequence: CASSWEGYEQYF.

The chain couples TRBV18 to TRBJ2-7, with TRBD2 as a possible D gene (7 bases). CDR1 KGHSH and CDR2 LQKENI come from the germline V gene. V lost 3 bases and J 3 bases, leaving 12 bases between the germline ends. The CDR3 is 14 amino acids. CDR3 nucleotide sequence: TGTGCCAGCTCACCTCCCGGGGGGCACTACGAGCAGTACTTC. Translation: CASSPPGGHYEQYF. The variable domain in full, with the rest retrieved from reference TRBV18 and TRBJ2-7, is NAGVMQNPRHLVRRRGQEARLRCSPMKGHSHVYWYRQLPEEGLKFMVYLQKENIIDESGMPKERFSAEFPKEGPSILRIQQVVRGDSAAYFCASSPPGGHYEQYFGPGTRLTVT.

This chain uses TRBV10-3 with TRBJ1-1; D might be TRBD1 (5 bases). V dropped 6 bases and J dropped 4 bases, with 12 bases sitting between them. This CDR3 is built from 13 residues. CDR1 is ENHRY, CDR2 SYGVKD, per germline. The CDR3 DNA sequence: TGTGCCATCAGGGAGACTGGGGGCACTGAAGCTTTCTTT. As protein: CAIRETGGTEAFF.

The V call is TRBV6-5, the J call TRBJ1-1, with no clear D. V lost 8 bases, J lost 0 bases, and 13 bases lay in between. This CDR3 has 14 amino acids. The germline V gene encodes CDR1 MNHEY and CDR2 SVGAGI. CDR3: CASRRDPLNTEAFF. The CDR3 DNA reads TGTGCCAGCCGGCGGGATCCGTTGAACACTGAAGCTTTCTTT.

The chain combines TRBV27 with TRBJ1-4; D is possibly TRBD1 (5 bases). Germline values: CDR1 MNHEY, CDR2 SMNVEV (reference sequence). V lost 3 bases and J 7 bases, leaving 18 bases between the germline ends. The CDR3 is 16 residues long. DNA of the CDR3: TGTGCCAGCAGTTTCTCGCACGGGGTGGGGGGTGAAAAACTGTTTTTT. It translates to CASSFSHGVGGEKLFF.

The rearrangement uses TRBV5-1 and TRBJ1-4; the D is unclear. Looked up from germline, CDR1 is SGHRS and CDR2 is YFSETQ. The CDR3 is 14 residues long. Trimming removed 5 bases from V and 7 bases from J, with 15 bases in between. CDR3 nucleotide sequence: TGCGCCAGCAGGTCGGGCAGGCCCGGTGAAAAACTGTTTTTT. It translates to CASRSGRPGEKLFF.

The chain employs TRBV29-1 and TRBJ2-7, with a tentative D call TRBD2 (6 bases). This CDR3 has 13 residues. Germline lookup yields CDR1 SQVTM and CDR2 ANQGSEA. Trimming removed 5 bases at V and 5 bases at J, with 16 bases between. This CDR3 reads CSVLRDSGDEQYF. The CDR3 DNA reads TGCAGCGTTCTCCGGGACTCCGGGGACGAGCAGTACTTC.

The genes are TRBV4-3 and TRBJ2-5; the D gene could be TRBD1 or TRBD2 (7 bases each). V gave up 4 bases and J gave up 5 bases, with 17 bases separating them. This CDR3 is built from 15 residues. Germline CDR1 LGHNA, CDR2 YSLEER. DNA for the CDR3: TGCGCCAGCAGCCCCCAGGGAGGGGGCGGGGAGACCCAGTACTTC. Protein: CASSPQGGGGETQYF.